The 25 T cell receptor beta chains below were found in one sample sequenced in a study of blood T cell repertoires in COVID-19. TCRdb keeps only in-frame clones here, not all; method: immunoSEQ multiplex PCR. The repertoire holds around 76,000 clones, with roughly 83% as singletons. Sequencing input: peripheral blood. The receptors derive from a man in his thirties or forties with COVID-19, enrolled during active disease.

This sequence joins TRBV5-8 and TRBJ2-1; D may be TRBD2 (6 bases). V was clipped by 6 bases and J by 9 bases, with 13 bases between them. The V gene's germline CDR1 is SGHTS and CDR2 YDEGEE. CDR3 length equals 12 residues. The CDR3 reads CASTYGSLEQFF. The CDR3 bases are TGTGCCAGCACTTACGGGAGTCTTGAGCAGTTCTTC.

The CDR3 sequence is CASSVGEGQGLEAFF. In nucleotides, the CDR3 is TGTGCCAGCAGCGTAGGAGAGGGTCAGGGGCTCGAAGCTTTCTTT. The V and J genes are TRBV9 and TRBJ1-1; TRBD1 is a possible D gene (6 bases). The CDR3 extends over 15 amino acids. Per germline, CDR1 SGDLS and CDR2 YYNGEE. Deletions cut 0 bases from V and 8 bases from J, with 17 bases between.

This chain links TRBV6-5 with TRBJ2-7; TRBD1 matches at 11 bases. The V gene's germline CDR1 is MNHEY and CDR2 SVGAGI. The V gene end was trimmed by 0 bases and the J gene end by 6 bases; junction bases not matched to a gene: 4. CDR3 length equals 15 residues. Written as DNA, the CDR3 is TGTGCCAGCAGTTACTCCGGGACAGGGGGAGGCGAGCAGTACTTC. Translation: CASSYSGTGGGEQYF.

The chain recombines TRBV5-5 with TRBJ2-1; D is possibly TRBD1 (5 bases). From germline, CDR1 is SGHKS and CDR2 YYEKEE (reference sequence). The CDR3 has 15 residues. Between the trimmed V and J ends, which lost 4 bases and 4 bases, there was a span of 15 bases. DNA for the CDR3: TGTGCCAGCAGCCAAACAGGATATTCTTACAATGAGCAGTTCTTC. As protein: CASSQTGYSYNEQFF.

The chain has TRBV3-1 (or the pseudogene TRBV3-2) and TRBJ2-5; D unclear. There are 13 residues in the CDR3. Germline V CDR1 and CDR2: LGHDT, YNNKEL (reference sequence). V lost 8 bases and J lost 0, with 10 bases in between. The CDR3: CASARRYQETQYF. The CDR3 coding sequence is TGTGCCAGCGCAAGGCGGTACCAAGAGACCCAGTACTTC.

This chain joins TRBV27 and TRBJ2-5, with TRBD1 as a possible D gene (6 bases). This CDR3 spans 20 amino acids. Germline V CDR1 and CDR2: MNHEY, SMNVEV (reference sequence). The ends were cut back, 3 bases at V and 5 bases at J, with 31 bases in the middle. CDR3 in amino acids: CASSFSDPDSHQGGVETQYF. Written as DNA, the CDR3 is TGTGCCAGCAGTTTTTCCGACCCGGACAGCCATCAGGGCGGTGTGGAGACCCAGTACTTC.

This clone appeared a few times. The chain couples TRBV28 to TRBJ1-2; 8 bases match TRBD1. Germline-derived CDR1 and CDR2 are MDHEN and SYDVKM. There are 13 residues in the CDR3. With V trimmed by 5 bases and J by 9 bases, 8 bases remained unmatched. The CDR3 DNA follows: TGTGCCAGCAGTCTCGGACAGGGAGAACGCTACACCTTC. This translates into CASSLGQGERYTF.

This chain links TRBV7-8 with TRBJ1-1; a possible D gene is TRBD1 (5 bases). The germline CDR1 and CDR2 sequences are SGHVS and FQNEAQ. V was clipped by 6 bases and J by 0 bases, with 14 bases between them. The CDR3 runs 15 residues. Written as DNA, the CDR3 is TGTGCCAGCAGGGTAGGGGTACAGCTGAACACTGAAGCTTTCTTT. It specifies CASRVGVQLNTEAFF.

V and J are TRBV7-9 and TRBJ2-2, with D possibly being TRBD2 (5 bases). Trimming shortened V by 0 bases and J by 4 bases, and 9 bases separated the two germline ends. The CDR3 contains 15 residues. Germline V lookup: CDR1 SEHNR, CDR2 FQNEAQ (reference sequence). The CDR3 protein is CASSLAGGTTGELFF. For the CDR3, the DNA is TGTGCCAGCAGCTTAGCCGGAGGCACCACCGGGGAGCTGTTTTTT.

The chain is built from TRBV7-8 and TRBJ1-2; D call uncertain. CDR1 is SGHVS and CDR2 is FQNEAQ in the germline V gene. Trimming left V 1 base short and J 1 base short, with 7 bases between. The length of the CDR3 is 14 residues. The CDR3 DNA is TGTGCCAGCAGCTTAGGCTCAGTTAACTATGGCTACACCTTC. This encodes CASSLGSVNYGYTF.

The V and J genes are TRBV28 and TRBJ1-1; 8 bases are a match to TRBD1. Germline CDR1 and CDR2: MDHEN and SYDVKM. V lost 3 bases, J lost 10 bases, and 7 bases stayed unmatched. The CDR3 loop spans 13 amino acids. In nucleotides, the CDR3 is TGTGCCAGCAGTTTGGGACAGGAGATGGTAGCTTTCTTT. Translating gives CASSLGQEMVAFF.

This clone appeared a single time. This rearrangement joins TRBV18 to TRBJ2-1, with 7 bases aligning to TRBD2. Germline V gene data show CDR1 as KGHSH and CDR2 as LQKENI. The CDR3 covers 16 residues. The J segment lost 3 bases and the V segment lost 6 bases, leaving 11 bases of the junction unmatched. The CDR3 loop reads CASSLHHSGDYNEQFF. CDR3 coding DNA: TGTGCCAGCTCCCTCCATCACAGCGGGGACTACAATGAGCAGTTCTTC.

The rearrangement links TRBV6-5 to TRBJ2-7; weak D call: TRBD2 (6 bases). Trimming stripped 1 base from V and 0 bases from J, with 10 bases between. Germline V gives CDR1 MNHEY, CDR2 SVGAGI. The CDR3 runs 15 residues. CDR3 nucleotide sequence: TGTGCCAGCAGTTACTACGGGGGAAGCTCCTACGAGCAGTACTTC. Translated: CASSYYGGSSYEQYF.

The chain combines TRBV19 with TRBJ2-7; 7 bases fit TRBD1. The CDR3 spans 12 residues. In germline, CDR1 is LNHDA, CDR2 SQIVND (reference sequence). The V gene end was trimmed by 10 bases and the J gene end by 4 bases; junction bases not matched to a gene: 7. The CDR3 DNA sequence: TGTGCCACCGCGTACAGGGGATACGAGCAGTACTTC. It codes for CATAYRGYEQYF.

The chain links TRBV27 to TRBJ2-2; 8 bases line up with TRBD1. The CDR3 has 16 amino acids. CDR1 and CDR2 from the germline V gene are MNHEY and SMNVEV (reference sequence). J lost 1 base, V lost 4 bases, and 5 bases had no gene match. The CDR3 reads CASSSRTGWNTGELFF. The CDR3 region has the DNA TGTGCCAGCAGTTCCCGGACAGGGTGGAACACCGGGGAGCTGTTTTTT.

This clone was seen a single time. J is TRBJ2-7 and V is TRBV5-1; 9 positions match TRBD1. Trimming removed 8 bases from V and 1 base from J; junction bases left unmatched: 7. CDR1 and CDR2 from the germline V gene are SGHRS and YFSETQ. The CDR3 covers 14 residues. The CDR3 DNA reads as TGCGCCAGTAATACCGGGACAGGGTCCTACGAGCAGTACTTC. Amino acids: CASNTGTGSYEQYF.

The rearrangement joins TRBV10-2 to TRBJ1-1, with 9 positions matching TRBD1. V lost 3 bases and J lost 6; bases outside the gene matches: 8. The germline gives CDR1 WSHSY, CDR2 SAAADI. The CDR3 totals 15 residues. The DNA for the CDR3 is TGCGCCAGCAGTGAAACCGGGACAGGGTCCGCTGAAGCTTTCTTT. Translated: CASSETGTGSAEAFF.

Worth noting for this clone: The sample carries other DNA sequences with the same CDR3. The V call is TRBV27, the J call TRBJ1-3; a possible D gene is TRBD1 (5 bases). In germline, CDR1 is MNHEY, CDR2 SMNVEV (reference sequence). The V end lost 2 bases, the J end lost 2 bases, and 7 bases lay between the germline ends. The CDR3 contains 14 residues. CDR3 coding DNA: TGTGCCAGCAGTTTAGCGGGGGCTGGAAACACCATATATTTT. It specifies CASSLAGAGNTIYF.

V usage is TRBV3-1 (or the pseudogene TRBV3-2) and J usage is TRBJ1-2, with 7 nucleotides matching TRBD1. This CDR3 region has 13 residues. The V gene end was trimmed by 4 bases and the J gene end by 6 bases; junction bases not matched to a gene: 5. From germline, CDR1 is LGHDT and CDR2 YNNKEL (reference sequence). The CDR3 spells CASSLTGYNGYTF. CDR3 bases: TGTGCCAGCAGCCTGACAGGGTATAATGGCTACACCTTC.

The chain combines TRBV18 with TRBJ2-3, with TRBD1 matching over 8 bases. With 4 bases clipped from V and 1 base from J, the junction kept 4 bases outside the gene matches. The CDR3 extends over 15 amino acids. The V gene's germline CDR1 is KGHSH and CDR2 LQKENI. Here the CDR3 reads CASSLQGARTDTQYF. CDR3 DNA: TGTGCCAGCTCACTCCAGGGGGCGCGCACAGATACGCAGTATTTT.

Worth noting for this clone: Mismatch with germline at one junction end may stem from a read error. The chain joins TRBV11-2 to TRBJ2-3, with 13 bases aligning to TRBD2. CDR3 length: 18 amino acids. The germline CDR1 and CDR2 sequences are SGHAT and FQNNGV. The CDR3, as DNA: TGTGCCAGCAGCCTAGATGCAGGACTAGCGGGGGACACAGATACGCAGTATTTT. Translated, it gives CASSLDAGLAGDTDTQYF. The whole variable domain, remainder taken from reference TRBV11-2 and TRBJ2-3, is EAGVAQSPRYKIIEKRQSVAFWCNPISGHATLYWYQQILGQGPKLLIQFQNNGVVDDSQLPKDRFSAERLKGVDSTLKIQPAKLEDSAVYLCASSLDAGLAGDTDTQYFGPGTRLTVL.

This sequence joins TRBV18 and TRBJ1-5; TRBD1 matches 7 bases. Germline V gene lookup returns CDR1 KGHSH and CDR2 LQKENI. The CDR3 is 16 residues long. Trimming at V came to 2 bases and at J to 4 bases, leaving 8 bases not matched to a gene. CDR3: CASSPRGGEVNQPQHF. DNA for the CDR3: TGTGCCAGCTCACCAAGAGGGGGCGAGGTGAATCAGCCCCAGCATTTT.

The chain uses TRBV5-4 and TRBJ1-4; no firm D call. V lost 5 bases to trimming and J lost 7 bases, with 12 bases between them. From germline, CDR1 is SGHNT and CDR2 YYREEE (reference sequence). The CDR3 has 13 amino acids. CDR3 bases: TGTGCCAGCAGAGAGGGAGTGAGTGAAAAACTGTTTTTT. Encoded protein: CASREGVSEKLFF.

This chain connects TRBV7-9 to TRBJ2-5, with a weak D call TRBD2 (5 bases). V was clipped by 5 bases and J by 0 bases, with 16 bases between them. CDR1 and CDR2 (germline): SEHNR, FQNEAQ (reference sequence). The CDR3 totals 16 residues. CDR3 in amino acids: CASSIPYGSDQETQYF. The CDR3, as DNA: TGTGCCAGCAGCATACCGTATGGTAGCGACCAAGAGACCCAGTACTTC.

The CDR3 DNA sequence: TGTGCCAGCAGCCTACGGACAGGGAGAGCTTTCTTT. Protein product: CASSLRTGRAFF. The chain recombines TRBV12-3 or TRBV12-4 with TRBJ1-1; 8 bases fit TRBD1. The V gene end was trimmed by 6 bases and the J gene end by 10 bases; junction bases not matched to a gene: 7. This CDR3 has 12 residues.